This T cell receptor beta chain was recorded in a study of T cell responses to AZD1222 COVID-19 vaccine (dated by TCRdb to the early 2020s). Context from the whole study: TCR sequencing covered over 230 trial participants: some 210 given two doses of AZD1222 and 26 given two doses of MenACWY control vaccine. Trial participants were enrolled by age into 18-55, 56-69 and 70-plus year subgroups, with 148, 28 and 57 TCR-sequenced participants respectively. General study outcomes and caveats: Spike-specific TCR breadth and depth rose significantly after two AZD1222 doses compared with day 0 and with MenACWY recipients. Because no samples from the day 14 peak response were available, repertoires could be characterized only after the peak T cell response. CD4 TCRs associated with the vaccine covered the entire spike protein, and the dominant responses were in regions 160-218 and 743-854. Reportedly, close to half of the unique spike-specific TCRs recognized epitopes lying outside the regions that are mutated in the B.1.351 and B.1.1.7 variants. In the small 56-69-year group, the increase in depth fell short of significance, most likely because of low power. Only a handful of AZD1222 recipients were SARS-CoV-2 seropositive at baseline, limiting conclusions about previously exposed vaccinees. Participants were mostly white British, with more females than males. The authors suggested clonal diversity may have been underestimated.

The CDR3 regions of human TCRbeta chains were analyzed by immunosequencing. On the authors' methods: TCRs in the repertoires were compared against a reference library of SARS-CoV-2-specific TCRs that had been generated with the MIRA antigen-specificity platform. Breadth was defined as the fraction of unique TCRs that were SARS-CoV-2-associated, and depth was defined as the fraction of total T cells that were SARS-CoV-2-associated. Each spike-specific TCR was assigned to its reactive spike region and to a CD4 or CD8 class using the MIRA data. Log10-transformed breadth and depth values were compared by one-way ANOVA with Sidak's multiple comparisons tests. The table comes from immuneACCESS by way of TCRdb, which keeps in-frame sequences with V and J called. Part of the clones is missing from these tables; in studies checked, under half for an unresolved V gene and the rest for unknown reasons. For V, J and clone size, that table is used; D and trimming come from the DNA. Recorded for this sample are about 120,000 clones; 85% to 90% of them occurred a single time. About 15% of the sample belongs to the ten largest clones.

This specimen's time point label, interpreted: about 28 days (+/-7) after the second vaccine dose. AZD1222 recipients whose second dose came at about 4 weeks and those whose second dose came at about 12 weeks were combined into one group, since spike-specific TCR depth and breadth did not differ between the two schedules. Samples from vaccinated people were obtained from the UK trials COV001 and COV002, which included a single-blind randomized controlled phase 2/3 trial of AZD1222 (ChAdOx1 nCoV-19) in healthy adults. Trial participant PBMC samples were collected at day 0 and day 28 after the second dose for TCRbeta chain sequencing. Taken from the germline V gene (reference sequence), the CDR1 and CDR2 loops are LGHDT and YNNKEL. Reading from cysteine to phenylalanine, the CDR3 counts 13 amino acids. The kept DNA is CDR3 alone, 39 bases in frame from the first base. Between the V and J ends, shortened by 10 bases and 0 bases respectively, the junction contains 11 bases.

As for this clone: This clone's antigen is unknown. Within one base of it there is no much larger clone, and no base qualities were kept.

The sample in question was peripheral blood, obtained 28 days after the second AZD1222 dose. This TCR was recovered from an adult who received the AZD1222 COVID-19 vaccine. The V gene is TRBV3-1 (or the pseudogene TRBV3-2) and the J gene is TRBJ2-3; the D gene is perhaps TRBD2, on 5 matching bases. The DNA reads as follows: TGTGCCACGTGGGAGCGGAGCACAGATACGCAGTATTTT. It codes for CATWERSTDTQYF.